This T cell receptor (beta chain) was retrieved from a study of post-analysis software for immune sequencing data. Study conclusions and caveats: Compared against controls, patients with multiple sclerosis displayed significantly lower normalized Chao1 diversity. Samples made in the same batch grouped tightly together by F measure. Among 5 or 6 TRBV segments more frequent in patients than controls were TRBV5-6, TRBV5-1 and TRBV20-1.

Libraries were made from TCR beta cDNA, and they carried unique molecular identifiers. TCRdb fed the PCR reads into MiXCR, producing one record per CDR3 protein. Of 750,000 to 950,000 distinct CDR3 sequences detected, approximately 53% appear once; the ten largest clones hold 4.6%. Regarding this clonotype: Its specificity is not known.

This CDR3 contains 15 residues. Losses at the gene ends were 1 base for V and 7 bases for J; bases not matched to a gene: 6. The chain uses TRBV12-3 or TRBV12-4 and TRBJ2-1; 8 bases line up with TRBD2. The sample was blood. This clonotype was obtained from a girl aged 10 to 17 with multiple sclerosis. CDR3 DNA sequence: TGTGCCAGCAGTTTAGGACGGGAGGGTCGGAATGAGCAGTTCTTC. Protein sequence: CASSLGREGRNEQFF.